This T cell receptor (beta chain) was sequenced for a study of neurological immune-mediated disorders. General observations from the study: Multiple sclerosis patients had less TCR clonal expansion than even healthy controls, unlike HTLV-1-associated myelopathy. Any association between clinical or MRI features and the multiple sclerosis repertoire cluster was absent. None of the CDR3 amino acid sequences of expanded clones recurred across subjects, suggesting private repertoires in all groups.

Per the germline V gene, CDR1 is SGHRS and CDR2 is YFSETQ. Trimming pared 8 bases from V and 6 bases from J, leaving 15 bases between. The CDR3 is 13 amino acids. TCRdb used MiXCR to reprocess the 5' RACE reads, holding one entry per CDR3 protein. The sample lists fewer than 45,000 distinct CDR3 sequences; 2.5% were seen once. This clonotype was detected ten times or more. Its antigen is unknown. Unsorted libraries used 2 million PBMCs kept at -80 degrees C. Source material: PBMCs. The clonotype comes from a man aged 25 to 45 with multiple sclerosis. V and J are TRBV5-1 and TRBJ2-1; D possibly matches TRBD1 or TRBD2 (5 bases each). The CDR3 protein is CARYFARGNEQFF. Here the CDR3 DNA reads TGCGCCAGGTATTTCGCGAGGGGCAATGAGCAGTTCTTC.